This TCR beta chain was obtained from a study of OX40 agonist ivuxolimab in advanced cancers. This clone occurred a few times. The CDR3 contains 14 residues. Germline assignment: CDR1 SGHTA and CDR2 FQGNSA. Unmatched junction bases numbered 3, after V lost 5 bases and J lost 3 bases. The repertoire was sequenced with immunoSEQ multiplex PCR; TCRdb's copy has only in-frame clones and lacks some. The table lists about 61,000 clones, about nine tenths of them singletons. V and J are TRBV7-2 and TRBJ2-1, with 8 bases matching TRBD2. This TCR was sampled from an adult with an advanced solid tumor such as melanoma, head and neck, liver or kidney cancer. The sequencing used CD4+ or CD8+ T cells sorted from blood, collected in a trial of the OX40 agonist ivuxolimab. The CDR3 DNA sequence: TGTGCCAGCAGCCCCGGGGGGGGCTACAATGAGCAGTTCTTC. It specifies CASSPGGGYNEQFF.